The following is a T cell receptor (beta chain) sequence with its context. The data stem from a study of blood T cell repertoires in COVID-19. Study background: Samples representing acute and convalescent COVID-19 were sourced from the United States, Italy and Spain.

The protocol was immunoSEQ multiplex PCR, while the TCRdb copy is restricted to in-frame clones and leaves out a portion. The repertoire holds roughly 160,000 clones, less than 90% seen once, with around an eighth in the top ten. V trimming: 5 bases; J trimming: 4 bases; junction bases outside the gene matches: 9. CDR1 and CDR2 (germline): MNHNY, SVGAGI (reference sequence). CDR3 length: 17 amino acids. The sequencing input was peripheral blood. The chain joins TRBV6-6 to TRBJ2-5, with 14 bases matching TRBD2. This TCR came from a man younger than 30 with active or convalescent COVID-19. Written as DNA, the CDR3 is TGTGCCAGCAGTCAGAGACTAGCGGGGGGGCAAGGAGAGACCCAGTACTTC. Amino acid sequence: CASSQRLAGGQGETQYF.